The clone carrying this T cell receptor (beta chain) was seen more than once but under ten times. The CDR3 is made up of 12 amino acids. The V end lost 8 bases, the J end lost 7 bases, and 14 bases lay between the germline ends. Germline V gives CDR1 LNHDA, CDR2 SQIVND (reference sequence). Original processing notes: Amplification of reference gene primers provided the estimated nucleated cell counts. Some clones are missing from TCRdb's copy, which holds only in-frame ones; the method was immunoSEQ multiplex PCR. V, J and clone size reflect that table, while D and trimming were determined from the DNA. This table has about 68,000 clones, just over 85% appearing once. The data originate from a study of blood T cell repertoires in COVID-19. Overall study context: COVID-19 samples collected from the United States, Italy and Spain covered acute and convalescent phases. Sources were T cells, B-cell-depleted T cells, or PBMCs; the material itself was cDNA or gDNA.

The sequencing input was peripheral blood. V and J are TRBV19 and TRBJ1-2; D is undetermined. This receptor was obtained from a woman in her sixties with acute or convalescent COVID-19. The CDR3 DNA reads TGTGCCAGTCTTACGTCAGGTGTTGGCTACACCTTC. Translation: CASLTSGVGYTF.